The sequence of this TCR beta chain was determined in a study of PD-1 blockade in mismatch repair-deficient tumors. Germline V gene data show CDR1 as LNHDA and CDR2 as SQIVND (reference sequence). Trimming removed 1 base from V and 2 bases from J, with 9 bases in between. CDR3 length: 15 amino acids. As regards this clone: The antigen is unknown.

Time point reported: approximately nine-day in vitro stimulation with candidate neoantigen peptide 2. All patients were mismatch repair deficient, assessed by either PCR or immunohistochemistry. Cells were stimulated roughly 10 days with each of several ELISpot-reactive neoantigens. Only in-frame clones appear in the TCRdb table, and some are missing; sequencing was by immunoSEQ multiplex PCR. This sample has about 9,800 clones; around 86% occur once, and the top ten carry around 21%. The source material was cells cultured in vitro, sampled from a patient treated with pembrolizumab. This clonotype was obtained from an adult with mismatch repair-deficient cancer. This chain connects TRBV19 to TRBJ2-1; TRBD1 is a possible D gene (5 bases). The CDR3 region has the DNA TGTGCCAGTAGTATAGTTCAGGGCCCCTACAATGAGCAGTTCTTC. Translating gives CASSIVQGPYNEQFF.